A selection of T cell receptor beta chains follows, all from one sample in a study of T-cell memory formation after mild COVID-19. TCRdb recomputed calls from the 5' RACE reads with MiXCR, one row per CDR3 protein. Of over 150,000 distinct CDR3 sequences in the sample, about an eighth were seen once. The specimen was PBMCs or a T cell subset sorted from them (not recorded which). These receptors originate from a man younger than 35 who had mild COVID-19 (a few samples of this study predate the infection). Cell type and time point are not known. Each CDR3 is given with its conserved first and last residue. The order of the fields is CDR3 length, clone size, V gene, J gene, D gene, CDR3 DNA, CDR3 protein. The D gene is left open where the match is weak. A clone size is listed for some rows: how often the clone was seen (once, few, many), or a class if it is expanded.

cdr3_length: 13
clone_size: few
v_call: TRBV7-9
j_call: TRBJ1-1
d_call: NA
cdr3_nt: TGTGCCAGCAGCTTAGTCCCGAACACTGAAGCTTTCTTT
cdr3_aa: CASSLVPNTEAFF

cdr3_length: 14
clone_size: many
v_call: TRBV2
j_call: TRBJ2-1
d_call: NA
cdr3_nt: TGTGCCTCCTCATTTGGAGGGAGTAGGGATGAGCAGTTCTTC
cdr3_aa: CASSFGGSRDEQFF

cdr3_length: 18
clone_size: few
v_call: TRBV18
j_call: TRBJ1-1
d_call: NA
cdr3_nt: TGTGCCAGCTCACCCGGAGGGGCACTCCGAGGCGGGAACACTGAAGCTTTCTTT
cdr3_aa: CASSPGGALRGGNTEAFF

cdr3_length: 14
clone_size: few
v_call: TRBV7-2
j_call: TRBJ2-5
d_call: TRBD1
cdr3_nt: TGTGCCAGCAGCGGTAACAGGGGTGGGCAGACCCAGTACTTC
cdr3_aa: CASSGNRGGQTQYF

cdr3_length: 13
clone_size: many
v_call: TRBV5-1
j_call: TRBJ2-2
d_call: NA
cdr3_nt: TGCGCCAGCAGCTTAAGAAACACCGGGGAGCTGTTTTTT
cdr3_aa: CASSLRNTGELFF

cdr3_length: 13
clone_size: NA
v_call: TRBV10-3
j_call: TRBJ2-3
d_call: TRBD2
cdr3_nt: TGTGCCATAGGACTAGCGGGGGGGGATACGCAGTATTTT
cdr3_aa: CAIGLAGGDTQYF

cdr3_length: 13
clone_size: few
v_call: TRBV28
j_call: TRBJ1-2
d_call: NA
cdr3_nt: TGTGCCAGCAGCTACACTCAGGGGACTGGCTACACCTTC
cdr3_aa: CASSYTQGTGYTF

cdr3_length: 13
clone_size: many
v_call: TRBV18
j_call: TRBJ2-5
d_call: NA
cdr3_nt: TGTGCCAGCTCACGAGGGGTTCGGGAGACCCAGTACTTC
cdr3_aa: CASSRGVRETQYF

cdr3_length: 13
clone_size: few
v_call: TRBV15
j_call: TRBJ2-5
d_call: NA
cdr3_nt: TGTGCCACCAGCCCCACGAACCAAGAGACCCAGTACTTC
cdr3_aa: CATSPTNQETQYF

cdr3_length: 12
clone_size: few
v_call: TRBV19
j_call: TRBJ1-1
d_call: NA
cdr3_nt: TGTGCCAGTAGTATTATGGACACTGAAGCTTTCTTT
cdr3_aa: CASSIMDTEAFF

cdr3_length: 17
clone_size: NA
v_call: TRBV20-1
j_call: TRBJ1-4
d_call: TRBD1
cdr3_nt: TGCAGTGCTAGAGATAGACAGGGAGGGGGATATACAGAAAAACTGTTTTTT
cdr3_aa: CSARDRQGGGYTEKLFF

cdr3_length: 15
clone_size: NA
v_call: TRBV2
j_call: TRBJ2-2
d_call: TRBD1
cdr3_nt: TGTGCCAGCAGTATTGACAGGGGTTGGACCGGGGAGCTGTTTTTT
cdr3_aa: CASSIDRGWTGELFF

cdr3_length: 12
clone_size: few
v_call: TRBV2
j_call: TRBJ1-1
d_call: NA
cdr3_nt: TGTGCCAGCAGCCCCTACAGGGATCCAGCTTTCTTT
cdr3_aa: CASSPYRDPAFF

cdr3_length: 13
clone_size: many
v_call: TRBV7-2
j_call: TRBJ1-5
d_call: NA
cdr3_nt: TGTGCCAGCAGCTCATATAGCAATCAGCCCCAGCATTTT
cdr3_aa: CASSSYSNQPQHF

cdr3_length: 12
clone_size: NA
v_call: TRBV20-1
j_call: TRBJ1-2
d_call: NA
cdr3_nt: TGCAGTGCTAGTTACTGGGGTTATGGCTACACCTTC
cdr3_aa: CSASYWGYGYTF

cdr3_length: 14
clone_size: NA
v_call: TRBV6-5
j_call: TRBJ1-1
d_call: NA
cdr3_nt: TGTGCCAGCAGTTACGACCCCTCGGGGTTGGGCGCTTTCTTT
cdr3_aa: CASSYDPSGLGAFF

cdr3_length: 11
clone_size: few
v_call: TRBV20-1
j_call: TRBJ1-2
d_call: NA
cdr3_nt: TGCAGTGCTAGAGCCCTTGATGGCTACACCTTC
cdr3_aa: CSARALDGYTF

cdr3_length: 14
clone_size: NA
v_call: TRBV10-1
j_call: TRBJ2-1
d_call: NA
cdr3_nt: TGCGCCAGCAGTGAGTCGGGGGCGGGGAATGAGCAGTTCTTC
cdr3_aa: CASSESGAGNEQFF

cdr3_length: 16
clone_size: many
v_call: TRBV7-2
j_call: TRBJ2-1
d_call: TRBD2
cdr3_nt: TGTGCCAGCAGCTTAGCAGGGACTAGCGGCAACAATGAGCAGTTCTTC
cdr3_aa: CASSLAGTSGNNEQFF

cdr3_length: 15
clone_size: NA
v_call: TRBV7-9
j_call: TRBJ2-7
d_call: TRBD2
cdr3_nt: TGTGCCAGCAGCCTGTCAGCGGGGCTGCGCTCCGAGCAGTACTTC
cdr3_aa: CASSLSAGLRSEQYF

cdr3_length: 13
clone_size: NA
v_call: TRBV11-2
j_call: TRBJ1-2
d_call: NA
cdr3_nt: TGTGCCAGCAGCCTGACAGTCAACTATGGCTACACCTTC
cdr3_aa: CASSLTVNYGYTF

cdr3_length: 15
clone_size: NA
v_call: TRBV6-6
j_call: TRBJ2-2
d_call: NA
cdr3_nt: TGTGCCAGCAGTTACGAGGGGTGGGGCACCGGGGAGCTGTTTTTT
cdr3_aa: CASSYEGWGTGELFF

cdr3_length: 15
clone_size: few
v_call: TRBV5-1
j_call: TRBJ2-1
d_call: NA
cdr3_nt: TGCGCCAGCAGCTTGGGGATAGTGCCGGGCAATGAGCAGTTCTTC
cdr3_aa: CASSLGIVPGNEQFF

cdr3_length: 12
clone_size: few
v_call: TRBV6-6
j_call: TRBJ1-1
d_call: NA
cdr3_nt: TGTGCCAGCAGTTACGTCAGCGTTGAAGCTTTCTTT
cdr3_aa: CASSYVSVEAFF

cdr3_length: 16
clone_size: few
v_call: TRBV4-3
j_call: TRBJ1-5
d_call: NA
cdr3_nt: TGCGCCAGCAGCCAAGACGCACAGGGAGGGGATCAGCCCCAGCATTTT
cdr3_aa: CASSQDAQGGDQPQHF

cdr3_length: 17
clone_size: few
v_call: TRBV7-9
j_call: TRBJ2-5
d_call: TRBD2
cdr3_nt: TGTGCCAGCAGCTCGCGAGGACCTAGCGGGAGGAGGGAGACCCAGTACTTC
cdr3_aa: CASSSRGPSGRRETQYF

cdr3_length: 12
clone_size: few
v_call: TRBV5-1
j_call: TRBJ2-7
d_call: NA
cdr3_nt: TGCGCCAGCAGAATTCGAGGGGGCGAGCAGTACTTC
cdr3_aa: CASRIRGGEQYF

cdr3_length: 14
clone_size: NA
v_call: TRBV7-2
j_call: TRBJ2-5
d_call: NA
cdr3_nt: TGTGCCAGCAGCCAGAGCGGGACACAAGAGACCCAGTACTTC
cdr3_aa: CASSQSGTQETQYF

cdr3_length: 12
clone_size: NA
v_call: TRBV29-1
j_call: TRBJ1-5
d_call: NA
cdr3_nt: TGCAGCGTTGCCGGTCTTGACCAGCCCCAGCATTTT
cdr3_aa: CSVAGLDQPQHF

cdr3_length: 15
clone_size: NA
v_call: TRBV5-1
j_call: TRBJ2-5
d_call: TRBD2
cdr3_nt: TGCGCCAGCAGCCGGACTAGCCGGACGGGGGAGACCCAGTACTTC
cdr3_aa: CASSRTSRTGETQYF

cdr3_length: 15
clone_size: few
v_call: TRBV7-2
j_call: TRBJ2-5
d_call: NA
cdr3_nt: TGTGCCAGCAGCTTGGCCGGGACGGCGGGAGAGACCCAGTACTTC
cdr3_aa: CASSLAGTAGETQYF

cdr3_length: 13
clone_size: NA
v_call: TRBV5-1
j_call: TRBJ1-2
d_call: NA
cdr3_nt: TGCGCCAGCAGCAACCCCCAGGGAGGAGGCTACACCTTC
cdr3_aa: CASSNPQGGGYTF

cdr3_length: 13
clone_size: NA
v_call: TRBV6-2/TRBV6-3
j_call: TRBJ2-7
d_call: NA
cdr3_nt: TGTGCCAGCACGGAGGCAACTCTATCCGAGCAGTACTTC
cdr3_aa: CASTEATLSEQYF

cdr3_length: 14
clone_size: NA
v_call: TRBV6-5
j_call: TRBJ2-1
d_call: NA
cdr3_nt: TGTGCCAGCGATCCTAGGGGGAACGGCAATGAGCAGTTCTTC
cdr3_aa: CASDPRGNGNEQFF

cdr3_length: 16
clone_size: NA
v_call: TRBV6-5
j_call: TRBJ2-3
d_call: TRBD2
cdr3_nt: TGTGCCAGCAGTTACTCGCCTAGCGGGGTCGCAGATACGCAGTATTTT
cdr3_aa: CASSYSPSGVADTQYF

cdr3_length: 16
clone_size: NA
v_call: TRBV9
j_call: TRBJ2-7
d_call: NA
cdr3_nt: TGTGCCAGCAGCGTAGAAGGAACCCCTGGAGCCTACGAGCAGTACTTC
cdr3_aa: CASSVEGTPGAYEQYF

cdr3_length: 12
clone_size: NA
v_call: TRBV5-1
j_call: TRBJ2-5
d_call: NA
cdr3_nt: TGCGCCAGCTCGTCAGTGCGAGAGACCCAGTACTTC
cdr3_aa: CASSSVRETQYF

cdr3_length: 12
clone_size: few
v_call: TRBV6-5
j_call: TRBJ1-3
d_call: NA
cdr3_nt: TGTGCCAGCAGTGAAAATAGAAACACCATATATTTT
cdr3_aa: CASSENRNTIYF

cdr3_length: 15
clone_size: few
v_call: TRBV11-2
j_call: TRBJ2-7
d_call: TRBD1
cdr3_nt: TGTGCCAGCAGCTCCAGGGGACAGGGGGCCTACGAGCAGTACTTC
cdr3_aa: CASSSRGQGAYEQYF

cdr3_length: 14
clone_size: many
v_call: TRBV29-1
j_call: TRBJ2-3
d_call: NA
cdr3_nt: TGCAGCGTTCTCTTGCCTCCCGGATCAGATACGCAGTATTTT
cdr3_aa: CSVLLPPGSDTQYF

cdr3_length: 16
clone_size: NA
v_call: TRBV7-2
j_call: TRBJ2-3
d_call: TRBD2
cdr3_nt: TGTGCCAGCAGCTTGGCCGGGGGGAGGAACACAGATACGCAGTATTTT
cdr3_aa: CASSLAGGRNTDTQYF

cdr3_length: 13
clone_size: many
v_call: TRBV9
j_call: TRBJ2-3
d_call: NA
cdr3_nt: TGTGCCAGCAGCGTCCTAAACACAGATACGCAGTATTTT
cdr3_aa: CASSVLNTDTQYF

cdr3_length: 15
clone_size: few
v_call: TRBV3-1
j_call: TRBJ1-1
d_call: NA
cdr3_nt: TGTGCCAGCAGCCCATGGGACGTAAAGAACACTGAAGCTTTCTTT
cdr3_aa: CASSPWDVKNTEAFF

cdr3_length: 15
clone_size: NA
v_call: TRBV7-2
j_call: TRBJ2-2
d_call: TRBD1
cdr3_nt: TGTGCCAGCAGCCAGGGACAGGGGGTGACCGGGGAGCTGTTTTTT
cdr3_aa: CASSQGQGVTGELFF

cdr3_length: 14
clone_size: many
v_call: TRBV5-4
j_call: TRBJ2-5
d_call: TRBD1
cdr3_nt: TGCGCCAGCAGCTTGCAGGGGGCAGGTGAGACCCAGTACTTC
cdr3_aa: CASSLQGAGETQYF

cdr3_length: 17
clone_size: few
v_call: TRBV7-3
j_call: TRBJ2-3
d_call: NA
cdr3_nt: TGTGCCAGCAGCTTCCGTAATGCGGGTCTCGACACAGATACGCAGTATTTT
cdr3_aa: CASSFRNAGLDTDTQYF

cdr3_length: 14
clone_size: NA
v_call: TRBV5-1
j_call: TRBJ1-3
d_call: NA
cdr3_nt: TGCGCCAGCAGCTTACTACCGGGCATAAACACCATATATTTT
cdr3_aa: CASSLLPGINTIYF

cdr3_length: 16
clone_size: NA
v_call: TRBV5-1
j_call: TRBJ2-2
d_call: NA
cdr3_nt: TGCGCCAGCAGCGTCCTGGGGGATTCGGCGGCCGGGGAGCTGTTTTTT
cdr3_aa: CASSVLGDSAAGELFF

cdr3_length: 16
clone_size: NA
v_call: TRBV6-2/TRBV6-3
j_call: TRBJ1-5
d_call: TRBD1
cdr3_nt: TGTGCCAGCAGACCTCGAGGGGGCAGGGGCAATCAGCCCCAGCATTTT
cdr3_aa: CASRPRGGRGNQPQHF

cdr3_length: 15
clone_size: NA
v_call: TRBV7-2
j_call: TRBJ1-5
d_call: TRBD1
cdr3_nt: TGTGCCAGCAGCTTCTCCGCGACAGGGGGCCAGCCCCAGCATTTT
cdr3_aa: CASSFSATGGQPQHF

cdr3_length: 11
clone_size: few
v_call: TRBV29-1
j_call: TRBJ1-1
d_call: NA
cdr3_nt: TGCAGCGTAGTCGGACAGATTGAAGCTTTCTTT
cdr3_aa: CSVVGQIEAFF

cdr3_length: 15
clone_size: NA
v_call: TRBV9
j_call: TRBJ1-1
d_call: NA
cdr3_nt: TGTGCCAGCAGCGCCCAAACAGGGAGGAACACTGAAGCTTTCTTT
cdr3_aa: CASSAQTGRNTEAFF